This T cell receptor beta chain appears in the sequencing data of a study of CD8+ T cells in alopecia areata. Study overall: Treatment comprised oral tofacitinib, 5 to 10 mg twice daily, in treated patients. Study findings and constraints: Affected scalp, especially in alopecia totalis/universalis, had a higher clonality than normal scalp did.

Treatment in this sample: oral pan-JAK inhibitor, 5-10 mg twice daily. About this clone itself: Antigen unknown.

Isolated RNA was reverse transcribed into cDNA used as the sequencing template. This table comes from immunoSEQ multiplex PCR, and its TCRdb copy is limited to in-frame clones, with some not included. The sample lists 50,000 to 65,000 clones, roughly 46% occurring once. This specimen was CD8+ T cells sorted from blood, taken at approximately week 36, from a patient treated with tofacitinib. The TCR was taken from a human donor with alopecia areata.

CDR3 coding DNA: TGTGCCTGGAGTGCATTAGCGGCCCAACCATACTACGAGCAGTACTTC. Translation gives CAWSALAAQPYYEQYF. The rearrangement uses TRBV30 and TRBJ2-7; a weak D match, TRBD2 (6 bases). CDR3 size: 16 residues. Deletions cut 1 base from V and 3 bases from J, with 19 bases between. Germline loops: CDR1 GTSNPN, CDR2 SVGIG (reference sequence).